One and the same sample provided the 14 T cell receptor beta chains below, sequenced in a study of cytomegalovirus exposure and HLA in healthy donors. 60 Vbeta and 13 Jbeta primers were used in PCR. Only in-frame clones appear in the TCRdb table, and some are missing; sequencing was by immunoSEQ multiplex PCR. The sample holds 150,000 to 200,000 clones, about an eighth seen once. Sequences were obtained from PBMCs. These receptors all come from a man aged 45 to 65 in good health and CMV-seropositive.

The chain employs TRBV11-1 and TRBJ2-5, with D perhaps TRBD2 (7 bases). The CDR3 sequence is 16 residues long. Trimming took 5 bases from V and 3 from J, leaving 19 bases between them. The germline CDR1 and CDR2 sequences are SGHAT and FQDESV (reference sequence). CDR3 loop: CASSDGGASGKETQYF. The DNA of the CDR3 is TGTGCCAGCAGCGATGGGGGGGCTAGCGGAAAAGAGACCCAGTACTTC.

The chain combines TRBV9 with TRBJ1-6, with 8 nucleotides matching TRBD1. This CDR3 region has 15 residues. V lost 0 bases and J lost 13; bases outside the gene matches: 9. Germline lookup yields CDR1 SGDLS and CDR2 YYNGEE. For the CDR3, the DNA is TGTGCCAGCAGCGTAGACGGACAGGGCACTTGGCCCCTCCACTTT. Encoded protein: CASSVDGQGTWPLHF.

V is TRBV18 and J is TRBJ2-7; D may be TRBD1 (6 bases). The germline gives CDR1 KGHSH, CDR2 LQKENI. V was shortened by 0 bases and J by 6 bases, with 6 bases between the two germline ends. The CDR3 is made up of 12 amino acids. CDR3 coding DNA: TGTGCCAGCTCACCACCAGGGGGCGAGCAGTACTTC. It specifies CASSPPGGEQYF.

The CDR3 sequence is CASSLAPSRGHTEAFF. The DNA of the CDR3 is TGTGCCAGCAGCTTAGCCCCCTCCAGGGGCCACACTGAAGCTTTCTTT. This chain joins TRBV7-2 and TRBJ1-1; D possibly corresponds to TRBD1 (6 bases). Germline V gene lookup returns CDR1 SGHTA and CDR2 FQGNSA. The CDR3 loop spans 16 amino acids. Trimming shortened V by 0 bases and J by 3 bases, and 14 bases separated the two germline ends. The variable domain in full, completed from reference TRBV7-2 and TRBJ1-1, reads GAGVSQSPSNKVTEKGKDVELRCDPISGHTALYWYRQSLGQGLEFLIYFQGNSAPDKSGLPSDRFSAERTGGSVSTLTIQRTQQEDSAVYLCASSLAPSRGHTEAFFGQGTRLTVV.

CDR3 DNA: TGTGCCAGCAGTTACGCCACAGGGGGAGGCGGCTACACCTTC. It encodes CASSYATGGGGYTF. The V and J genes are TRBV6-5 and TRBJ1-2; 8 nucleotides agree with TRBD1. CDR3 length: 14 residues. In germline, CDR1 is MNHEY, CDR2 SVGAGI. V was pared by 2 bases and J by 8 bases, with 7 bases of the junction left unmatched.

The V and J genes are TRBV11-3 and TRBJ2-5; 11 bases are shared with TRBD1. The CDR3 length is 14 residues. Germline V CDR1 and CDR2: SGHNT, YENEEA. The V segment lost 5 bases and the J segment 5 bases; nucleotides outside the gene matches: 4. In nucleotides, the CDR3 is TGTGCCAGCAGCCAGGGACAGGGGGTTGAGACCCAGTACTTC. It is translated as CASSQGQGVETQYF.

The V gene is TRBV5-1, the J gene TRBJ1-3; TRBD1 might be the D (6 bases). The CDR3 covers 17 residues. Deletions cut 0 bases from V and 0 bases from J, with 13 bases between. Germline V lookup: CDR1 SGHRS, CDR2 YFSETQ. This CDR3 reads CASSLAGVDFSGNTIYF. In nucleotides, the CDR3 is TGCGCCAGCAGCTTGGCAGGGGTCGACTTCTCTGGAAACACCATATATTTT.

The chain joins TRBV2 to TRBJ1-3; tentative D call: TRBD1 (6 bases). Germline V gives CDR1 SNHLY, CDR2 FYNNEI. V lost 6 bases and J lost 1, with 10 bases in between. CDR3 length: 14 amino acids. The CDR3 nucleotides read TGTGCCAGCAGGACCACAGGGTCTGGAAACACCATATATTTT. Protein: CASRTTGSGNTIYF. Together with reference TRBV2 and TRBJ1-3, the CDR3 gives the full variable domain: EPEVTQTPSHQVTQMGQEVILRCVPISNHLYFYWYRQILGQKVEFLVSFYNNEISEKSEIFDDQFSVERPDGSNFTLKIRSTKLEDSAMYFCASRTTGSGNTIYFGEGSWLTVV.

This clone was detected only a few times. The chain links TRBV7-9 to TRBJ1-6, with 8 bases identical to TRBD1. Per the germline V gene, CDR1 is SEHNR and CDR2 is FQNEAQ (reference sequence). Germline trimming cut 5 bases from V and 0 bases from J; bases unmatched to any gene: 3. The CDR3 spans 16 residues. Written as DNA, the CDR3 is TGTGCCAGCAGCCGACAGGGGAGCTCCTATAATTCACCCCTCCACTTT. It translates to CASSRQGSSYNSPLHF.

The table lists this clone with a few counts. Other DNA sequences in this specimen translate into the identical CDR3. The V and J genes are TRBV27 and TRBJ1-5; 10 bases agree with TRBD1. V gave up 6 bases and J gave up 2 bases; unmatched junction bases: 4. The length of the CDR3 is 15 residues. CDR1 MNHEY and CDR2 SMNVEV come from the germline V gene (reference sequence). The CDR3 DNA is TGTGCCAGCAGCTCCGGGACAGGGGGCAATCAGCCCCAGCATTTT. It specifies CASSSGTGGNQPQHF.

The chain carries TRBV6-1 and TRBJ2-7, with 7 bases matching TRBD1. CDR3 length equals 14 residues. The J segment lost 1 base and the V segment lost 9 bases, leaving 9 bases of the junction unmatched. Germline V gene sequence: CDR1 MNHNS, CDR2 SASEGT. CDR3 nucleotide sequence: TGTGCCAGTGGGACAGACCCTTTTTCCTACGAGCAGTACGTC. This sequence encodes CASGTDPFSYEQYV.

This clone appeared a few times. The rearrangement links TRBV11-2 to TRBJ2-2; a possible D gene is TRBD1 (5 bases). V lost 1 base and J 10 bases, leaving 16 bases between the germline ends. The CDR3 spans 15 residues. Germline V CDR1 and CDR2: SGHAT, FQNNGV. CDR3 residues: CASSLAAGSLEELFF. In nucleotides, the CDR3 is TGTGCCAGCAGCTTAGCGGCAGGGTCGCTAGAGGAGCTGTTTTTT.

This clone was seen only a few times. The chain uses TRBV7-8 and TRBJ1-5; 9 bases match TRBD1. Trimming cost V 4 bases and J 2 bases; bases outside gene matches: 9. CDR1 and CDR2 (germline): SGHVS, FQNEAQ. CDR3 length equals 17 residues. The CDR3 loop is CASSSRTGAVGNQPQHF. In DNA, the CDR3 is TGTGCCAGCAGCTCCAGGACAGGGGCGGTCGGCAATCAGCCCCAGCATTTT. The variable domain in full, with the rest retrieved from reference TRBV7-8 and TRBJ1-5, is GAGVSQSPRYKVAKRGQDVALRCDPISGHVSLFWYQQALGQGPEFLTYFQNEAQLDKSGLPSDRFFAERPEGSVSTLKIQRTQQEDSAVYLCASSSRTGAVGNQPQHFGDGTRLSIL.

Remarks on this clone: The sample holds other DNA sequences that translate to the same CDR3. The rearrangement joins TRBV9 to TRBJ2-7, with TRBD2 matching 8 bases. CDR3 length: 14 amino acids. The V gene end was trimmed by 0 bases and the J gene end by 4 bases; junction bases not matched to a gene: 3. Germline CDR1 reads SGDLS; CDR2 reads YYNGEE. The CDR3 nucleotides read TGTGCCAGCAGCGTAGCCGGGGGGGGGTACGAGCAGTACTTC. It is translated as CASSVAGGGYEQYF.